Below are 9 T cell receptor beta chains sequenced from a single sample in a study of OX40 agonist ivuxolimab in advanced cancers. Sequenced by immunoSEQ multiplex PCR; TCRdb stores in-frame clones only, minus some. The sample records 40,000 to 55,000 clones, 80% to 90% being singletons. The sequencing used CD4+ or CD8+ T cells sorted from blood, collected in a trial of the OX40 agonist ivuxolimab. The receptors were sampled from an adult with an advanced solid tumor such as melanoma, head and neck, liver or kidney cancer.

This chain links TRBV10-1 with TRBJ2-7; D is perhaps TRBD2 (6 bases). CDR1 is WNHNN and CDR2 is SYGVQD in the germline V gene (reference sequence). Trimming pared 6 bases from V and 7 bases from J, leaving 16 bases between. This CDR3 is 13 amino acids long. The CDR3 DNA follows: TGCGCCAGCAGGCCGGGAGCCCTCGGGGAGCAGTACTTC. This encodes CASRPGALGEQYF.

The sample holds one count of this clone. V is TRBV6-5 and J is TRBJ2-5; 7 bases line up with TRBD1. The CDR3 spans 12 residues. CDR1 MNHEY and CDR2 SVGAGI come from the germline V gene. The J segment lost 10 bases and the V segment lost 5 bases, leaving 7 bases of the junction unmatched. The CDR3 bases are TGTGCCAGCAGTCGGACAGGACGGGACCAGTACTTC. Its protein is CASSRTGRDQYF.

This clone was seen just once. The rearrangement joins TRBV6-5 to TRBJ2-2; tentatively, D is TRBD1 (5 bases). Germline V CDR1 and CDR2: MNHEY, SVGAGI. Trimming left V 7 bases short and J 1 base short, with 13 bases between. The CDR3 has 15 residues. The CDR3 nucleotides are TGTGCCAGCAAGGTGGACACCCGGAACACCGGGGAGCTGTTTTTT. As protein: CASKVDTRNTGELFF.

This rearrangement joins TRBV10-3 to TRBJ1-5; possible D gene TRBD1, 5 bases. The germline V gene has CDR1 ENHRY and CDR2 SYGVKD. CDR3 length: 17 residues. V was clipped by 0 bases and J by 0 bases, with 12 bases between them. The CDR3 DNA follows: TGTGCCATCAGTGAGTCGGGACCCCAACGTAGCAATCAGCCCCAGCATTTT. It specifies CAISESGPQRSNQPQHF.

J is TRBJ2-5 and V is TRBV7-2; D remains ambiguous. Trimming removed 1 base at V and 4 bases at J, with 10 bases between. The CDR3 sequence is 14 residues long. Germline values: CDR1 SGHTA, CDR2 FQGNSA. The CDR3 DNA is TGTGCCAGCAGCTTAGGTCATCACGTAGAGACCCAGTACTTC. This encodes CASSLGHHVETQYF.

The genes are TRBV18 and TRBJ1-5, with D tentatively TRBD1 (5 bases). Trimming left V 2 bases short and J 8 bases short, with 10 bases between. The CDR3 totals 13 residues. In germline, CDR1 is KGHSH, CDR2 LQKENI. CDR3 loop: CASSPGTVEPQHF. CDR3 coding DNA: TGTGCCAGCTCACCAGGGACGGTAGAGCCCCAGCATTTT.

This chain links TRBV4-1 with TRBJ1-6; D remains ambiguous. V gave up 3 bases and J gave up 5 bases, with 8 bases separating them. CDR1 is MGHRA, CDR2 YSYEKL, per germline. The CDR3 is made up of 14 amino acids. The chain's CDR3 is CASSHGDHNSPLHF. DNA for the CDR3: TGCGCCAGCAGCCACGGGGATCATAATTCACCCCTCCACTTT.

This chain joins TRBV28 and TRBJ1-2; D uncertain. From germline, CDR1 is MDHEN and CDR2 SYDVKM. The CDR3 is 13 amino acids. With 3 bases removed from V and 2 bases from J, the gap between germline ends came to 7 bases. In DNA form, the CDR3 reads TGTGCCAGCAGTTTGCCCCCAAACTATGGCTACACCTTC. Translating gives CASSLPPNYGYTF.

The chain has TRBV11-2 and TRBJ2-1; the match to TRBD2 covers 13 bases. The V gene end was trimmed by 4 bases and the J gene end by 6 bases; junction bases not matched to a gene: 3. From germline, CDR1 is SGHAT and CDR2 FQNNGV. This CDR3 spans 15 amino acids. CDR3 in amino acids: CASSSGTSGTNEQFF. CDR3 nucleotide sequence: TGTGCCAGCAGCTCCGGGACTAGCGGGACCAATGAGCAGTTCTTC.